The following is a TCR beta chain sequence with its context. Its antigen is not identified. The CDR3 is 15 amino acids. V dropped 5 bases and J dropped 4; count of bases not matched to a gene: 5. The V gene's germline CDR1 is SGHVS and CDR2 FNYEAQ. The sample comes from a study of CD4 T cells in relation to SARS-CoV-2 and coronaviruses. Study results and limitations: In around three fifths of donors, memory CD4+ clonotypes crossrecognized SARS-CoV-2 and at least one common cold coronavirus spike.

For around ten days, 10^5 sorted CD4+ cells grew with T cell-depleted PBMCs and CEF. Naive and memory CD4+ T cells were cultured with CEF, then survey-sequenced. Libraries were prepared by immunoSEQ multiplex PCR; TCRdb keeps only in-frame clonotypes and omits some of them. The table has tens of thousands of clones, around four fifths seen once. Input material: memory CD4+ T cells from PBMCs, cultured in vitro. This clonotype originated in an adult with COVID-19. V and J are TRBV7-6 and TRBJ2-5, with 12 bases aligning to TRBD2. DNA of the CDR3: TGTGCCAGCAGCCAAGGACTAGCGGGAAGAGAGACCCAGTACTTC. Translation gives CASSQGLAGRETQYF. Full variable domain (remainder filled in from reference TRBV7-6 and TRBJ2-5): GAGVSQSPRYKVTKRGQDVALRCDPISGHVSLYWYRQALGQGPEFLTYFNYEAQQDKSGLPNDRFSAERPEGSISTLTIQRTEQRDSAMYRCASSQGLAGRETQYFGPGTRLLVL.